The 3 T cell receptor beta chains presented below share a single source sample, sequenced in a study of vaccination effects on CD4 cells after COVID-19. Generated by immunoSEQ multiplex PCR, the TCRdb table keeps only in-frame clones and is missing some. The sample has approximately 15,000 clones; 65% to 75% are singletons. Peptide-pool stimulation followed by sequencing identified expanded antigen-specific CD4+ clonotypes in the ViraFEST assay. The culture ran for less than 12 days, and then CD4+ T cells were isolated. The person acquired a PCR-confirmed SARS-CoV-2 infection between March and December 2020. Participants received two doses of either the BNT162b2 or mRNA-1273 vaccine. No antigen has been assigned to these receptors. The sample here was CD4+ T cells from PBMCs cultured with SARS-CoV-2 spike peptides, taken after COVID-19 vaccination. These receptors came from a human donor who had a prior SARS-CoV-2 infection.

The J gene is TRBJ1-2, the V gene TRBV4-3; a possible D gene is TRBD1 (5 bases). This CDR3 comprises 20 residues. With 2 bases removed from V and 4 bases from J, the gap between germline ends came to 29 bases. CDR1 is LGHNA, CDR2 YSLEER, per germline. CDR3 in DNA: TGCGCCAGCAGCCAAAGGGTAGTGTCTGGGGCCCGGGGATACCTCTATGGCTACACCTTC. Translating gives CASSQRVVSGARGYLYGYTF.

The V and J genes are TRBV4-1 and TRBJ1-1; D is uncertain. V was shortened by 2 bases and J by 1 base, with 8 bases between the two germline ends. Germline-derived CDR1 and CDR2 are MGHRA and YSYEKL. This CDR3 comprises 14 residues. The CDR3 sequence: CASSQRTQNTEAFF. The CDR3 DNA reads TGCGCCAGCAGCCAAAGGACTCAGAACACTGAAGCTTTCTTT.

This clone was found a few times. J is TRBJ1-5 and V is TRBV19; D remains ambiguous. The ends were cut back, 8 bases at V and 0 bases at J, with 14 bases in the middle. The CDR3 length is 15 residues. The germline gives CDR1 LNHDA, CDR2 SQIVND (reference sequence). In DNA form, the CDR3 reads TGTGCCAGTTATGGAGGCGAATATAGCAATCAGCCCCAGCATTTT. It encodes CASYGGEYSNQPQHF.